This T cell receptor beta chain was sequenced for a study of CD8 T cells in ankylosing spondylitis listed by TCRdb under 2017. As for the study more broadly: The study profiled T cell receptor beta repertoires in healthy donors and ankylosing spondylitis patients to find disease-linked TCR variants. Peripheral blood was sampled, and synovial fluid was additionally collected from ankylosing spondylitis patients. In total, the full study cohort was made up of 108 healthy donors and 25 to 30 ankylosing spondylitis patients.

In its sample, this clonotype was seen a few times. Its antigen remains undetermined. There are no base qualities to consult, and no much larger clone falls within one base. Results the study describes overall, beyond this receptor: The disease-linked clones were reported as significantly enriched in matched synovial fluid samples from ankylosing spondylitis patients. Some motif variants had previously been reported in the synovial fluid and blood of reactive arthritis patients, which suggests shared mechanisms of disease initiation. The disease-linked clones had a CD8+ phenotype and were found at relatively low frequencies in peripheral blood. Blood from ankylosing spondylitis patients appeared to be characterized by a TCR beta motif made up of under ten highly homologous amino acid variants.

Sequencer: Illumina HiSeq 2500. Quantitative 5'-RACE with molecular barcodes was used to prepare TCR beta libraries. The authors' analysis ran thus. Disease-linked TCR variants were identified with a new computational method built on a probabilistic model of VDJ rearrangement. TCRdb redid the processing of the public reads, applying fastp at Q25 and MiXCR, and retained in-frame beta chains. Rows merge per CDR3 protein into single entries with the most common DNA and genes. The V and J calls shown here were made by TCRdb, not taken from the authors' results. This sample lists 250,000 to 350,000 distinct CDR3 sequences; 6.5% to 10% were detected once. The ten largest account for 13% to 15% of the sample. V is shortened by 4 bases, J by 2 bases, and the region joining them spans 9 bases. The cysteine opens and the phenylalanine closes a CDR3 of 14 amino acids. The DNA shown is the 42-base CDR3, in frame from base 1. CDR1 KGHDR and CDR2 SFDVKD are derived from the germline V gene.

Sequenced input: blood, either unsorted or a sorted T cell fraction (not recorded which). The sequence was collected from a male donor with ankylosing spondylitis. Rearrangement joined TRBV24-1 to TRBJ2-3; the D gene cannot be resolved reliably. The CDR3 region reads CATSEGYTTDTQYF. The DNA sequence is as follows: TGTGCCACCAGTGAAGGGTACACCACAGATACGCAGTATTTT.